The 5 T cell receptor beta chains presented below share a single source sample, sequenced in a study of T cells after yellow fever vaccination. From the 5' RACE reads, TCRdb called clonotypes with MiXCR, one entry per CDR3 protein. The sample has more than 450,000 distinct CDR3 sequences, just over 20% seen once. Specimen: PBMCs, collected approximately 20 days after the first yellow fever vaccination. Every receptor here comes from a man younger than 35 who received the YFV17D yellow fever vaccine.

This sequence joins TRBV29-1 and TRBJ2-3, with unresolved D. V lost 3 bases to trimming and J lost 4 bases, with 2 bases between them. The CDR3 totals 10 residues. CDR1 and CDR2 (germline): SQVTM, ANQGSEA. CDR3 residues: CSVESDTQYF. CDR3 in DNA: TGCAGCGTTGAGTCAGATACGCAGTATTTT.

The rearrangement joins TRBV6-5 to TRBJ2-5; tentatively, D is TRBD2 (5 bases). The germline CDR1 and CDR2 sequences are MNHEY and SVGAGI. V gave up 2 bases and J gave up 5 bases, with 15 bases separating them. This CDR3 spans 15 amino acids. The CDR3 region has the DNA TGTGCCAGCAGTTACCAGGTGGGCCGAGGGGAGACCCAGTACTTC. It translates to CASSYQVGRGETQYF.

The V call is TRBV29-1, the J call TRBJ1-2; no definite D call. The ends were cut back, 2 bases at V and 4 bases at J, with 8 bases in the middle. The CDR3 is made up of 12 amino acids. Germline-derived CDR1 and CDR2 are SQVTM and ANQGSEA. DNA of the CDR3: TGCAGCGTTGAAACTGATCTCTATGGCTACACCTTC. The encoded protein is CSVETDLYGYTF.

This chain connects TRBV14 to TRBJ1-2; perhaps TRBD1 as D (5 bases). V was trimmed by 4 bases and J by 4 bases, leaving 16 bases between them. Germline V gene lookup returns CDR1 SGHDN and CDR2 FVKESK. CDR3 length: 15 amino acids. Here the CDR3 reads CASSPLPGGPYGYTF. The CDR3 DNA reads TGTGCCAGCAGCCCCCTTCCCGGGGGTCCCTATGGCTACACCTTC.

This clonotype showed up just a few times. J is TRBJ2-5 and V is TRBV7-9; D is possibly TRBD1 (6 bases). Trimming shortened V by 4 bases and J by 1 base, and 13 bases separated the two germline ends. The CDR3 is made up of 15 amino acids. Germline CDR1 is SEHNR and CDR2 is FQNEAQ (reference sequence). CDR3 DNA: TGTGCCAGCAGCTACCCGGGACAAGGCCAAGAGACCCAGTACTTC. Translating it yields CASSYPGQGQETQYF.